These T cell receptor beta chains were read from a single sample in a study of post-analysis software for immune sequencing data. TCRdb redid the calling of the PCR reads with MiXCR, one entry per CDR3 protein. Here the sample spans about 500,000 distinct CDR3 sequences, approximately 46% being singletons. Specimen: blood. These receptors were obtained from a girl aged 10 to 17 with multiple sclerosis. Both conserved end residues are part of each CDR3. The D gene is left open where the match is weak. Clone size is given for some rows only: seen once, a few or many times, or a class if the clone is expanded.

abundance | d_gene | j_gene | v_gene | len | CDR3aa | CDR3nt
. | TRBD1 | TRBJ2-5 | TRBV5-8 | 15 | CASSTWTGGQETQYF | TGTGCCAGCAGCACGTGGACAGGGGGACAAGAGACCCAGTACTTC
. | TRBD1 | TRBJ2-3 | TRBV12-3/TRBV12-4 | 15 | CASSLGDRAADMQYF | TGTGCCAGCAGTTTAGGGGACAGAGCAGCAGATATGCAGTATTTT
few | TRBD1 | TRBJ2-7 | TRBV5-1 | 17 | CASSLETGVNIAYEQYF | TGCGCCAGCAGCTTGGAGACAGGGGTTAATATAGCCTACGAGCAGTACTTC
few | TRBD1 | TRBJ1-2 | TRBV12-3/TRBV12-4 | 14 | CASSAGQIFYGYTF | TGTGCCAGCAGTGCGGGACAGATCTTCTATGGCTACACCTTC
. | . | TRBJ2-1 | TRBV5-1 | 15 | CASSQRTVGDNEQFF | TGCGCCAGCAGCCAAAGGACAGTAGGGGACAATGAGCAGTTCTTC
few | TRBD1 | TRBJ1-1 | TRBV29-1 | 13 | CSETGQVGTEAFF | TGCAGCGAGACGGGACAGGTGGGCACTGAAGCTTTCTTT
. | . | TRBJ1-2 | TRBV12-3/TRBV12-4 | 15 | CASSFGGRASYGYTF | TGTGCCAGCAGTTTCGGGGGCAGGGCGTCCTATGGCTACACCTTC
. | TRBD1 | TRBJ2-2 | TRBV12-3/TRBV12-4 | 16 | CASSLGTGGRTGELFF | TGTGCCAGCAGCTTGGGGACAGGGGGAAGGACCGGGGAGCTGTTTTTT
. | . | TRBJ2-6 | TRBV6-5 | 16 | CAGSHSDGSGANVLTF | TGTGCCGGCAGTCACTCCGACGGCTCTGGGGCCAACGTCCTGACTTTC
few | . | TRBJ1-6 | TRBV4-2 | 13 | CASSQGRDSPLHF | TGTGCCAGCAGCCAAGGACGCGATTCACCCCTCCACTTT
. | . | TRBJ2-7 | TRBV12-3/TRBV12-4 | 16 | CASSLGVGPVSYEQYF | TGTGCCAGCAGTTTAGGCGTGGGACCAGTCTCCTACGAGCAGTACTTC
few | . | TRBJ2-5 | TRBV20-1 | 11 | CSADPKGTQYF | TGCAGTGCTGACCCTAAGGGGACCCAGTACTTC
few | TRBD2 | TRBJ2-1 | TRBV2 | 15 | CASSEAGLAGNEQFF | TGTGCCAGCAGTGAAGCGGGCCTAGCGGGGAATGAGCAGTTCTTC
. | TRBD2 | TRBJ2-5 | TRBV27 | 17 | CASSERGASGIQETQYF | TGTGCCAGCAGCGAAAGAGGCGCTAGCGGCATCCAAGAGACCCAGTACTTC
. | TRBD2 | TRBJ2-3 | TRBV7-3 | 16 | CASSRTSGGLADTQYF | TGTGCCAGCAGTAGGACTAGCGGGGGCTTGGCAGATACGCAGTATTTT
few | TRBD2 | TRBJ2-7 | TRBV5-1 | 14 | CASSLSGGPYEQYF | TGTGCCAGCAGTCTTAGCGGGGGCCCCTACGAGCAGTACTTC
. | . | TRBJ2-4 | TRBV2 | 13 | CASSVEPSLWQYF | TGTGCCAGCAGTGTAGAGCCTAGCTTGTGGCAGTACTTC
. | TRBD1 | TRBJ2-2 | TRBV20-1 | 14 | CSASRGRVAGELFF | TGCAGTGCCTCCAGGGGGCGCGTAGCCGGGGAGCTGTTTTTT
. | . | TRBJ2-7 | TRBV7-2 | 13 | CVSSWRDGYEQYF | TGTGTCAGCAGCTGGAGGGACGGGTACGAGCAGTACTTC
. | . | TRBJ1-1 | TRBV19 | 17 | CASTVGGAIIMNTEAFF | TGTGCCAGTACCGTCGGGGGGGCCATTATCATGAACACTGAAGCTTTCTTT
. | . | TRBJ1-5 | TRBV28 | 15 | CTSSPQGYSNQPQHF | TGTACCAGCAGTCCCCAGGGATATAGCAATCAGCCCCAGCATTTT
. | . | TRBJ1-2 | TRBV5-1 | 13 | CASSQGTNYGYTF | TGCGCCAGCAGCCAAGGGACAAACTATGGCTACACCTTC
. | TRBD1 | TRBJ2-1 | TRBV7-3 | 14 | CASSPPGQGDEQFF | TGTGCCAGCAGCCCTCCGGGACAGGGGGATGAGCAGTTCTTC
. | TRBD2 | TRBJ2-3 | TRBV11-2 | 15 | CASSSNSGGADTQYF | TGTGCCAGCAGCTCAAATAGCGGGGGGGCAGATACGCAGTATTTT
few | . | TRBJ2-7 | TRBV5-1 | 14 | CASSLFGPPDEQYF | TGCGCCAGCAGCTTGTTCGGACCTCCGGACGAGCAGTACTTC
. | TRBD2 | TRBJ2-1 | TRBV20-1 | 15 | CSAIALAGFYNEQFF | TGCAGTGCTATAGCACTAGCGGGATTTTACAATGAGCAGTTCTTC
. | . | TRBJ2-1 | TRBV6-4 | 12 | CASSEGFNEQFF | TGTGCCAGCAGTGAGGGGTTCAATGAGCAGTTCTTC
. | TRBD1 | TRBJ1-2 | TRBV19 | 14 | CASSLEHRGEGYTF | TGTGCCAGTAGTTTGGAACACAGGGGGGAAGGCTACACCTTC
. | . | TRBJ2-3 | TRBV12-3/TRBV12-4 | 16 | CASSFLEGEPTDTQYF | TGTGCCAGCAGCTTCCTTGAAGGGGAGCCCACAGATACGCAGTATTTT
. | TRBD1 | TRBJ2-1 | TRBV5-1 | 14 | CASSWGQGLNEQFF | TGCGCCAGCAGCTGGGGACAGGGGCTCAATGAGCAGTTCTTC
. | . | TRBJ2-6 | TRBV14 | 12 | CASSQGGAVLTF | TGTGCCAGCAGCCAAGGGGGGGCCGTCCTGACTTTC
few | . | TRBJ2-1 | TRBV28 | 15 | CASKDMRLTYNEQFF | TGTGCCAGCAAGGATATGCGACTAACCTACAATGAGCAGTTCTTC
. | TRBD1 | TRBJ1-2 | TRBV5-1 | 15 | CASSLEGTGLDGYTF | TGCGCCAGCAGCTTGGAAGGGACAGGGTTGGATGGCTACACCTTC
. | TRBD2 | TRBJ2-1 | TRBV10-3 | 22 | CAISEETWGTSGRHREYNEQFF | TGTGCCATCAGTGAGGAAACCTGGGGGACTAGCGGGAGGCATAGGGAGTACAATGAGCAGTTCTTC
few | . | TRBJ2-1 | TRBV6-5 | 15 | CASSAGPLGDNEQFF | TGTGCCAGCAGCGCCGGACCCTTGGGAGACAATGAGCAGTTCTTC
few | TRBD1 | TRBJ2-1 | TRBV28 | 14 | CASSLPGTGMKQFF | TGTGCCAGCAGTCTCCCCGGGACAGGGATGAAGCAGTTCTTC
. | . | TRBJ2-5 | TRBV7-8 | 16 | CASSYPRGTSQETQYF | TGTGCCAGCAGCTACCCTAGAGGGACAAGTCAAGAGACCCAGTACTTC
. | . | TRBJ2-5 | TRBV24-1 | 14 | CATSETRREETQYF | TGTGCCACCAGTGAGACGCGGAGGGAAGAGACCCAGTACTTC
. | TRBD2 | TRBJ2-5 | TRBV9 | 13 | CASSVAGRETQYF | TGTGCCAGCAGCGTAGCCGGGAGGGAGACCCAGTACTTC
. | TRBD1 | TRBJ1-4 | TRBV20-1 | 12 | CSVGQENEKLFF | TGCAGTGTGGGACAGGAGAATGAAAAACTGTTTTTT
. | TRBD2 | TRBJ2-1 | TRBV4-2 | 14 | CASSQEIGGAGGFF | TGTGCCAGCAGCCAAGAAATAGGTGGAGCGGGAGGGTTCTTC
. | . | TRBJ2-4 | TRBV7-9 | 15 | CASSPGGQGQDIQYF | TGTGCCAGCAGCCCTGGGGGGCAGGGGCAAGACATTCAGTACTTC
. | TRBD2 | TRBJ2-1 | TRBV28 | 12 | CASSPPSGRRFF | TGTGCCAGCAGTCCTCCTAGCGGCCGCCGGTTCTTC
. | . | TRBJ2-6 | TRBV7-3 | 15 | CASSATGTGANVLTF | TGTGCCAGCAGCGCTACAGGGACTGGGGCCAACGTCCTGACTTTC
once | . | TRBJ2-7 | TRBV12-3/TRBV12-4 | 13 | CASGTLRSYEQYF | TGTGCCAGCGGAACCCTAAGGAGTTACGAGCAGTACTTC
. | . | TRBJ1-2 | TRBV6-5 | 15 | CASSYYDGTNYGYTF | TGTGCCAGCAGTTACTATGACGGCACTAACTATGGCTACACCTTC
. | . | TRBJ2-1 | TRBV12-3/TRBV12-4 | 18 | CASSLAAEGLEKYNEQFF | TGTGCCAGCAGTTTGGCCGCCGAGGGACTCGAAAAATACAATGAGCAGTTCTTC
. | TRBD2 | TRBJ2-3 | TRBV6-6 | 14 | CASSYFGRGWAQYF | TGTGCCAGCAGTTACTTCGGGAGGGGTTGGGCGCAGTATTTT
few | TRBD1 | TRBJ1-2 | TRBV20-1 | 13 | CSVRGQGVGGYTF | TGCAGTGTCAGGGGACAGGGAGTAGGCGGCTACACCTTC
. | . | TRBJ2-3 | TRBV28 | 13 | CASGGEVVDTQYF | TGTGCCAGCGGTGGGGAGGTAGTTGATACGCAGTATTTT
. | . | TRBJ1-4 | TRBV20-1 | 13 | CSAPGVGNEKLFF | TGCAGTGCTCCAGGGGTGGGCAATGAAAAACTGTTTTTT
once | . | TRBJ1-4 | TRBV7-9 | 14 | CASSLVSRNEKLFF | TGTGCCAGCAGCTTAGTAAGCAGAAATGAAAAACTGTTTTTT
. | TRBD2 | TRBJ2-7 | TRBV15 | 14 | CATSGGLAADEQYF | TGTGCCACCAGCGGGGGACTAGCTGCTGACGAGCAGTACTTC